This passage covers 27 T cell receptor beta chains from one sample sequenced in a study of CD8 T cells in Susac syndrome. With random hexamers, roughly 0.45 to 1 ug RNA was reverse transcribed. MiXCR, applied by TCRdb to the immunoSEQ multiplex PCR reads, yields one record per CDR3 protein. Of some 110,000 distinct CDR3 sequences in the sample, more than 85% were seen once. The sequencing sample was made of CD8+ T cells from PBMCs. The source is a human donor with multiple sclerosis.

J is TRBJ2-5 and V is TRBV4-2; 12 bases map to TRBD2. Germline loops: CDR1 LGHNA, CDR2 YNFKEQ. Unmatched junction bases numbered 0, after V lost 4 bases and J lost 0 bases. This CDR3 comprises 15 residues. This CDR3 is CASSRTSGNQETQYF. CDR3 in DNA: TGTGCCAGCAGCCGGACTAGCGGGAACCAAGAGACCCAGTACTTC.

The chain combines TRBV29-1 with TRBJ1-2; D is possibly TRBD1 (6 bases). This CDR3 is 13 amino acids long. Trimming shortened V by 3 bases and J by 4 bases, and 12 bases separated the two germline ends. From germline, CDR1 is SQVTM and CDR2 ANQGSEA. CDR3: CSVERTALYGYTF. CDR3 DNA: TGCAGCGTTGAGAGGACAGCCCTCTATGGCTACACCTTC. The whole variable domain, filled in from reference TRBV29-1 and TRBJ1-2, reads SAVISQKPSRDICQRGTSLTIQCQVDSQVTMMFWYRQQPGQSLTLIATANQGSEATYESGFVIDKFPISRPNLTFSTLTVSNMSPEDSSIYLCSVERTALYGYTFGSGTRLTVV.

CDR3 amino acids: CASSLGLYEQYF. The CDR3 nucleotides read TGTGCCAGCAGTCTGGGGCTCTACGAGCAGTACTTC. V gene TRBV6-1 combines with J gene TRBJ2-7; a weak D match, TRBD1 (5 bases). Trimming removed 5 bases at V and 3 bases at J, with 8 bases between. The CDR3 is 12 residues long. Per the germline V gene, CDR1 is MNHNS and CDR2 is SASEGT.

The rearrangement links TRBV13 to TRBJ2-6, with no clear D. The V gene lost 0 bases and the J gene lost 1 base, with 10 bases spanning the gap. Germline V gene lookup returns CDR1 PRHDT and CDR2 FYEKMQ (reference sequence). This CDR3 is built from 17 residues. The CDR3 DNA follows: TGTGCCAGCAGCTTAGGCCGTTCCGGGTCTGGGGCCAACGTCCTGACTTTC. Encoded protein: CASSLGRSGSGANVLTF.

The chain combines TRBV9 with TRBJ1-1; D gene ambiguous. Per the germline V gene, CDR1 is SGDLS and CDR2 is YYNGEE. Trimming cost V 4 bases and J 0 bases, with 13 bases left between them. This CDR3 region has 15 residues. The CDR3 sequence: CASSPWGGLNTEAFF. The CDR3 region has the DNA TGTGCCAGCAGCCCATGGGGAGGGCTGAACACTGAAGCTTTCTTT.

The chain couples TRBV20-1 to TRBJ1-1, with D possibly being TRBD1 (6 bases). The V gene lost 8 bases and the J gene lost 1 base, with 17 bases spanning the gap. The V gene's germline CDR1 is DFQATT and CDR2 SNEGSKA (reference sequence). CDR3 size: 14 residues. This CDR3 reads CSPRGPGQNTEAFF. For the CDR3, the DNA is TGCAGTCCGAGGGGTCCGGGACAGAACACTGAAGCTTTCTTT.

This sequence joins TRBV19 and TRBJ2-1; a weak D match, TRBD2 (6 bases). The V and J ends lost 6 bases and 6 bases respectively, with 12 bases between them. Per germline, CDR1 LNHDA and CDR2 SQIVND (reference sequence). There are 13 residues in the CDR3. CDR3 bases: TGTGCCAGTAGCCCGGGAGTAAGCAATGAGCAGTTCTTC. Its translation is CASSPGVSNEQFF.

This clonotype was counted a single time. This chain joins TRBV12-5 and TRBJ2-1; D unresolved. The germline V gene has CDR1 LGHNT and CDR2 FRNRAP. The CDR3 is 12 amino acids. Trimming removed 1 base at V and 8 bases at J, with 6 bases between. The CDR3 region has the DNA TGTGCTAGTGGTTTGGGCGACCATGAGCAGTTCTTC. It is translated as CASGLGDHEQFF.

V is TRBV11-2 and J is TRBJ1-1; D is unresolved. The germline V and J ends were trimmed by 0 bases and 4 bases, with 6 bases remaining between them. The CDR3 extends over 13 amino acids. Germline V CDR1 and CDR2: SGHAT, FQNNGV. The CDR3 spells CASSLESFTEAFF. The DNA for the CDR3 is TGTGCCAGCAGCTTAGAGAGTTTCACTGAAGCTTTCTTT.

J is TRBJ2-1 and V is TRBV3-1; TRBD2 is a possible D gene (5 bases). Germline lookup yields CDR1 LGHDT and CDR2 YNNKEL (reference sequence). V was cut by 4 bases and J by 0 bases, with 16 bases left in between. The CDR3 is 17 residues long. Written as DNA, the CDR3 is TGTGCCAGCAGCCCGCCCCGGACTTTGCTCTCCTACAATGAGCAGTTCTTC. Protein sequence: CASSPPRTLLSYNEQFF.

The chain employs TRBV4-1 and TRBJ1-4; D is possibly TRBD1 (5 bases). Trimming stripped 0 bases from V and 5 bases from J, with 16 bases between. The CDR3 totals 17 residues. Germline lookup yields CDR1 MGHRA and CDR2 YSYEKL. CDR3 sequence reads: CASSQEKEAGPNEKLFF. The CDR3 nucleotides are TGCGCCAGCAGCCAAGAGAAGGAAGCGGGGCCGAATGAAAAACTGTTTTTT.

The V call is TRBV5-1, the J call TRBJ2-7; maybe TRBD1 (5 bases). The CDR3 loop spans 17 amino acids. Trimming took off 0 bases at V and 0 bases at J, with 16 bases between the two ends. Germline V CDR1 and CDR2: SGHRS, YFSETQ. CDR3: CASSLAPWTSSSYEQYF. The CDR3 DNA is TGCGCCAGCAGCTTGGCGCCCTGGACATCGAGCTCCTACGAGCAGTACTTC.

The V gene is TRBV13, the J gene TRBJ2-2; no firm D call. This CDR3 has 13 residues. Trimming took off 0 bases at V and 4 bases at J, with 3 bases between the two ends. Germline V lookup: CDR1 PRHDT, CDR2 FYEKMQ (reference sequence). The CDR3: CASSLGPTGELFF. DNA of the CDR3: TGTGCCAGCAGCTTAGGTCCCACCGGGGAGCTGTTTTTT.

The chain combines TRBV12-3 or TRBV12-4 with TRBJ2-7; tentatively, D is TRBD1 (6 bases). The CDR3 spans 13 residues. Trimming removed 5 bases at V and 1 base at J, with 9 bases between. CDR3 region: CASSPGQSYEQYF. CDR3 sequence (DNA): TGTGCCAGCAGTCCCGGACAGTCCTACGAGCAGTACTTC.

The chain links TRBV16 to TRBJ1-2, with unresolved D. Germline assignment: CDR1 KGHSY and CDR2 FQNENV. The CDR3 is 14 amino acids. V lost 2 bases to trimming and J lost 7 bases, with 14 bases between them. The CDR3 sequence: CASSQGPRDSGYTF. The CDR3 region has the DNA TGTGCCAGCAGCCAAGGCCCGAGGGATTCTGGCTACACCTTC.

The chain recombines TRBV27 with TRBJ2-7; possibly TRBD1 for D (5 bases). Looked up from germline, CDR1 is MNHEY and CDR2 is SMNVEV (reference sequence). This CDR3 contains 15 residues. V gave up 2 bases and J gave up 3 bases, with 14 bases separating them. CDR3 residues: CASSLTREGLYEQYF. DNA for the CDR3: TGTGCCAGCAGTTTAACCAGGGAAGGGCTCTACGAGCAGTACTTC.

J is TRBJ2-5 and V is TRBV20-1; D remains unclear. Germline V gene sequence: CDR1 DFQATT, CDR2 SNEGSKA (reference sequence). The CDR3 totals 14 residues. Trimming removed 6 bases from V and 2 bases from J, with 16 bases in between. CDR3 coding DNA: TGCAGTGCCGCGCGATTCCTCGAGCAAGAGACCCAGTACTTC. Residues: CSAARFLEQETQYF.

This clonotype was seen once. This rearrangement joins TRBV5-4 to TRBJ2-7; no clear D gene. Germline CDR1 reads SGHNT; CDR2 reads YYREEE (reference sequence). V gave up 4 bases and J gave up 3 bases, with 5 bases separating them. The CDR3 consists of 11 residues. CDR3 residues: CASSDHYEQYF. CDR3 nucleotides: TGTGCCAGCAGCGACCACTACGAGCAGTACTTC.

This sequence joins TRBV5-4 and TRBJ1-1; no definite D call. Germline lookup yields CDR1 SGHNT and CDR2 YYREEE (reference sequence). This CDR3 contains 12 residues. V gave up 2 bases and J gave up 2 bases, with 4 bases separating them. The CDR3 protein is CASSFINTEAFF. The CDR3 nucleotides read TGTGCCAGCAGCTTTATCAACACTGAAGCTTTCTTT.

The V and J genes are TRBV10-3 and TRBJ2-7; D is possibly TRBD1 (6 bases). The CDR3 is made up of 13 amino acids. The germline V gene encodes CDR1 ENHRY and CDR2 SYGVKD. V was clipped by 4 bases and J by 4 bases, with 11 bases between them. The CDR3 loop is CAISGSGQYEQYV. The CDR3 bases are TGTGCCATCAGTGGGTCCGGACAGTACGAGCAGTACGTC.

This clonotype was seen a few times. This chain's CDR3 is CASSVVDRAHEQYF. The CDR3 bases are TGTGCCAGCAGCGTAGTCGACAGGGCGCACGAGCAGTACTTC. The V and J genes are TRBV9 and TRBJ2-7; 7 positions match TRBD1. CDR3 length: 14 residues. Germline assignment: CDR1 SGDLS and CDR2 YYNGEE. The V and J ends lost 0 bases and 5 bases, in that order; junction bases with no gene match: 5.

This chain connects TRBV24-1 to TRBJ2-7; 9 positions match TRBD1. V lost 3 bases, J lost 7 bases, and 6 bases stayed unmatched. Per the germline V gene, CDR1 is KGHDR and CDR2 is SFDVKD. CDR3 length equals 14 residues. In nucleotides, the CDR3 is TGTGCCACCAGTGATGACGGGACAGGGCGTGAGCAGTACTTC. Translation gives CATSDDGTGREQYF.

CDR3 sequence reads: CSVVGESYEQYF. The CDR3 DNA reads as TGCAGCGTTGTTGGGGAGTCATACGAGCAGTACTTC. The chain recombines TRBV29-1 with TRBJ2-7; a weak D match, TRBD2 (5 bases). The CDR3 is made up of 12 amino acids. The V end was cut by 4 bases, the J end by 4 bases, with 11 bases between. Per germline, CDR1 SQVTM and CDR2 ANQGSEA.

The CDR3 here is CASSQRAGLHTGELFF. For the CDR3, the DNA is TGTGCCAGCAGCCAAAGGGCAGGGCTTCACACCGGGGAGCTGTTTTTT. The gene calls are TRBV7-9 and TRBJ2-2; possibly TRBD1 for D (5 bases). The CDR3 has 16 residues. Germline CDR1 SEHNR, CDR2 FQNEAQ (reference sequence). Trimming left V 5 bases short and J 3 bases short, with 16 bases between.

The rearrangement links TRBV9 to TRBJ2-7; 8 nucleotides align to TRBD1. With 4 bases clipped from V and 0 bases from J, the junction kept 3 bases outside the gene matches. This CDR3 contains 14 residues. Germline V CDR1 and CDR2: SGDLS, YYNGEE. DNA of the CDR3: TGTGCCAGCAGCCAGGGGGCCTACTCCTACGAGCAGTACTTC. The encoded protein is CASSQGAYSYEQYF.

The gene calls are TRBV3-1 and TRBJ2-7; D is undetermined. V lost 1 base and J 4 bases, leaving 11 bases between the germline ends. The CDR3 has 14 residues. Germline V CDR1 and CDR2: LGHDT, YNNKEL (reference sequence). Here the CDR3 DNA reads TGTGCCAGCAGCCAAGGCGGCATAACATACGAGCAGTACTTC. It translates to CASSQGGITYEQYF.

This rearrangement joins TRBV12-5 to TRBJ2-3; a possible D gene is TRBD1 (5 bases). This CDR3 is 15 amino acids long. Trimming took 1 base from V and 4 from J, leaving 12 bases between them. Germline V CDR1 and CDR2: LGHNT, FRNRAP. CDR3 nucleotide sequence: TGTGCTAGTGGTTTGGATGACTGGGGCGCAGATACGCAGTATTTT. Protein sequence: CASGLDDWGADTQYF.